This entry is about one T cell receptor beta chain. This sample stems from a study of blood T cells in healthy people across ages. Study overall: Through template switching, about one barcoded beta molecule was captured per two T cells, as measured in model experiments.

Primed by a sample-barcoded 5' primer and a J-beta primer mix, a second PCR proceeded for roughly 6 to 12 cycles. TCRdb reanalysed the 5' RACE reads using MiXCR and keeps one entry per CDR3 protein. The sample includes roughly 800,000 distinct CDR3 sequences, roughly 25% of them seen just once. CDR1 and CDR2 (germline): MGHRA, YSYEKL. The CDR3 runs 15 residues. Trimming cost V 1 base and J 3 bases; bases outside gene matches: 5. The data were also submitted as part of a second study, on T cells of mothers and their children.

This chain connects TRBV4-1 to TRBJ2-5, with 7 bases fitting TRBD1. This TCR came from a boy under 18 in good health. Sequenced input: blood. CDR3 in amino acids: CASSQVFTGEETQYF. For the CDR3, the DNA is TGCGCCAGCAGCCAAGTTTTCACAGGGGAAGAGACCCAGTACTTC.